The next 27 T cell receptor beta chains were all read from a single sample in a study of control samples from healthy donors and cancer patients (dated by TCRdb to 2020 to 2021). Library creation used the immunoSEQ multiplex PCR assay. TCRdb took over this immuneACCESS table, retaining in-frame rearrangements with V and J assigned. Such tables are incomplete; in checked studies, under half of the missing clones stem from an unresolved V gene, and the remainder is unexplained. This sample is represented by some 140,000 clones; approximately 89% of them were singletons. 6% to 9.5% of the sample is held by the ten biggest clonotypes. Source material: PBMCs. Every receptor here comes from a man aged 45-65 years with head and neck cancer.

The CDR3 loop is CASSLNEGRGYQPQHF. Written as DNA, the CDR3 is TGTGCCAGCAGCTTAAATGAAGGCAGGGGTTACCAGCCCCAGCATTTT. This chain links TRBV7-9 with TRBJ1-5; D might be TRBD1 (6 bases). The CDR3 runs to 16 residues. The ends were cut back, 2 bases at V and 7 bases at J, with 18 bases in the middle. CDR1 and CDR2 from the germline V gene are SEHNR and FQNEAQ (reference sequence).

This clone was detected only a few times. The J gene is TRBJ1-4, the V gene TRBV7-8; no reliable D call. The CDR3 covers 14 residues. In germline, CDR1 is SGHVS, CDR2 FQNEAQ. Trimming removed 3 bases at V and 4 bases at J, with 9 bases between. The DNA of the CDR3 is TGTGCCAGCAGCTTTGGGCAGCATAATGAAAAACTGTTTTTT. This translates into CASSFGQHNEKLFF.

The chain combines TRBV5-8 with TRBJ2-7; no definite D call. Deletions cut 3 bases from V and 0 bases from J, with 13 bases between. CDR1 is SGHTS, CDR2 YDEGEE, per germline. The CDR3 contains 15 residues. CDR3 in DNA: TGTGCCAGCAGCTGGCCGGGTCCTAGCTCCTACGAGCAGTACTTC. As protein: CASSWPGPSSYEQYF.

The CDR3 DNA is TGTGCCATCAGTGAGTCGGAAACCGGACTACCCTATGGCTACACCTTC. This translates into CAISESETGLPYGYTF. The chain is built from TRBV10-3 and TRBJ1-2; D uncertain. This CDR3 is built from 16 residues. In germline, CDR1 is ENHRY, CDR2 SYGVKD. V was shortened by 0 bases and J by 4 bases, with 15 bases between the two germline ends.

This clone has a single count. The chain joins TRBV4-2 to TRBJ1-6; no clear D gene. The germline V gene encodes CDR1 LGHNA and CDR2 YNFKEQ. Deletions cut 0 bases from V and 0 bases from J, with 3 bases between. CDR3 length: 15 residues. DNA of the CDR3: TGTGCCAGCAGCCAAGACAGCTCCTATAATTCACCCCTCCACTTT. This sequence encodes CASSQDSSYNSPLHF.

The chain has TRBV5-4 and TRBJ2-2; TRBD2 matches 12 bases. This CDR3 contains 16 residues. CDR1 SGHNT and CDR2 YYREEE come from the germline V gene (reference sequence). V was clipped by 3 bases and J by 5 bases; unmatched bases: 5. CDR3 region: CASSSALAGGTGELFF. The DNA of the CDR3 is TGTGCCAGCAGCTCAGCACTAGCGGGAGGAACCGGGGAGCTGTTTTTT.

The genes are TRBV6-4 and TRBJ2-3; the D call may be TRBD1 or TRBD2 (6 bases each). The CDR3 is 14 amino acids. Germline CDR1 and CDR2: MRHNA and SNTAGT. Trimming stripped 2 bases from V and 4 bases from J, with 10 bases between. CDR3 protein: CASSDNREADTQYF. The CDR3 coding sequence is TGTGCCAGCAGTGACAACAGGGAGGCAGATACGCAGTATTTT.

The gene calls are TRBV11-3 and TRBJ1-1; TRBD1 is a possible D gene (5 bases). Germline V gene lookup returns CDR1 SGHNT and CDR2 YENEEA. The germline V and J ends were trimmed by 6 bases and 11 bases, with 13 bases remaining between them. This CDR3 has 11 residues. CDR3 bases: TGTGCCAGCAGTCGGCGGGGGAAGGCTTTCTTT. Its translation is CASSRRGKAFF.

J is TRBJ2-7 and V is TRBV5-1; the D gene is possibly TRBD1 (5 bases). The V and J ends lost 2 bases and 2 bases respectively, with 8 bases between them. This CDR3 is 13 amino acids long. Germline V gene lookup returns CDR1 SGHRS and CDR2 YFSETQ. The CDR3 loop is CASSLQDTYEQYF. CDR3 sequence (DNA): TGCGCCAGCAGCTTACAGGATACCTACGAGCAGTACTTC.

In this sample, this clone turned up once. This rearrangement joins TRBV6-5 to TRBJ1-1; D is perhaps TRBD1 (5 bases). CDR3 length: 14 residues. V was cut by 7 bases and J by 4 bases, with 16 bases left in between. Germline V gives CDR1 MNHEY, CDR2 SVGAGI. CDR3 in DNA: TGTGCCAGCATGCTTCAGCGGGGACCCACTGAAGCTTTCTTT. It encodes CASMLQRGPTEAFF.

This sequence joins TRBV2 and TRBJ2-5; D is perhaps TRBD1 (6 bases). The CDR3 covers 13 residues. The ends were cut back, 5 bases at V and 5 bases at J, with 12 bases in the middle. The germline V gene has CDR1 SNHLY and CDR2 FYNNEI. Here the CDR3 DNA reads TGTGCCAGCAGTCTACAGGGATCGGAGACCCAGTACTTC. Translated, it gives CASSLQGSETQYF.

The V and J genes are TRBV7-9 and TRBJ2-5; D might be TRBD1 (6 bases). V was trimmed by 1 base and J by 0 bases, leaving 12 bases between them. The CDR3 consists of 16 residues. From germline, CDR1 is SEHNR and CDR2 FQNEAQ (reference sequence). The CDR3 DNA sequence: TGTGCCAGCAGCTTAGGACAGGTCAGGTACCAAGAGACCCAGTACTTC. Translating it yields CASSLGQVRYQETQYF.

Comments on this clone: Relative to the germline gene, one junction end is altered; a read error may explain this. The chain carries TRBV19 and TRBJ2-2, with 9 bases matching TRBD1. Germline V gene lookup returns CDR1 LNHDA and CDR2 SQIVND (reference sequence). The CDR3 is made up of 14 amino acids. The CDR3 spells CGTGNLFNTGELFF. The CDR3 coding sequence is TGCGGGACAGGGAACCTTTTTAACACCGGGGAGCTGTTTTTT.

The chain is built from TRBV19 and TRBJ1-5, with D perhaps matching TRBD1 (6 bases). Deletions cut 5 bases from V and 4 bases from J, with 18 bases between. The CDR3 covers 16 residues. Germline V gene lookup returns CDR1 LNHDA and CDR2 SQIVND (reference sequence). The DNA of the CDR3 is TGTGCCAGTAGTCCGCCAAGCCCCGGGACAAATCAGCCCCAGCATTTT. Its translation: CASSPPSPGTNQPQHF.

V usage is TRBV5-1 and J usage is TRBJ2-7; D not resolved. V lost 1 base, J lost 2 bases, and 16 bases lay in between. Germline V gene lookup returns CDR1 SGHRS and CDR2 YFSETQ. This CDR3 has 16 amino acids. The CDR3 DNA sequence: TGCGCCAGCAGCTTGTTAGGGTCAACCGGACCCTACGAGCAGTACTTC. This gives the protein CASSLLGSTGPYEQYF.

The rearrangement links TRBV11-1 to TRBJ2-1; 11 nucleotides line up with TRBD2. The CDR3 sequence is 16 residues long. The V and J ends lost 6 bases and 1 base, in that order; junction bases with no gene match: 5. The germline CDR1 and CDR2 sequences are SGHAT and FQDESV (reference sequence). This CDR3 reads CASRDTSGGSYNEQFF. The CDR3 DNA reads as TGTGCCAGCAGGGATACTAGCGGGGGTTCCTACAATGAGCAGTTCTTC.

The CDR3: CASSDRQIPYEQYF. The CDR3 nucleotides read TGTGCCAGCAGCGACCGACAGATACCCTACGAGCAGTACTTC. The rearrangement uses TRBV5-8 and TRBJ2-7, with TRBD1 as a possible D gene (5 bases). This CDR3 is built from 14 residues. CDR1 is SGHTS, CDR2 YDEGEE, per germline. Between the trimmed V and J ends, which lost 4 bases and 2 bases, there was a span of 13 bases. Filled out from reference TRBV5-8 and TRBJ2-7, the complete variable domain reads EAGVTQSPTHLIKTRGQQATLRCSPISGHTSVYWYQQALGLGLQFLLWYDEGEERNRGNFPPRFSGRQFPNYSSELNVNALELEDSALYLCASSDRQIPYEQYFGPGTRLTVT.

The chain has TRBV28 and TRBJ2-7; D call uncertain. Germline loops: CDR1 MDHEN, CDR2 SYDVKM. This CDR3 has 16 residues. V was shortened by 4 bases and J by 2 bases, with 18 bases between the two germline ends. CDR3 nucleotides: TGTGCCAGCAGTTCTTTTGGCGATACAGCGACCTACGAGCAGTACTTC. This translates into CASSSFGDTATYEQYF. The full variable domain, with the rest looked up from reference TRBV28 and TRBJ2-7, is DVKVTQSSRYLVKRTGEKVFLECVQDMDHENMFWYRQDPGLGLRLIYFSYDVKMKEKGDIPEGYSVSREKKERFSLILESASTNQTSMYLCASSSFGDTATYEQYFGPGTRLTVT.

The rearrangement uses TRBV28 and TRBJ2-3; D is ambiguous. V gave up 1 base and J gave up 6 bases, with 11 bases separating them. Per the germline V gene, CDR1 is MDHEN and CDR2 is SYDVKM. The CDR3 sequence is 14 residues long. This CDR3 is CASSLYRKRDTQYF. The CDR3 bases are TGTGCCAGCAGTTTATACCGGAAACGGGATACGCAGTATTTT.

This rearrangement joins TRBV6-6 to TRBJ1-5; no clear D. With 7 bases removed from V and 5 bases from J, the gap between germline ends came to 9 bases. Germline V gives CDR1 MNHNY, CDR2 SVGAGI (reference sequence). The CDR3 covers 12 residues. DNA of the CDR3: TGTGCCAGCACCCAGCGCGATCAGCCCCAGCATTTT. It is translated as CASTQRDQPQHF.

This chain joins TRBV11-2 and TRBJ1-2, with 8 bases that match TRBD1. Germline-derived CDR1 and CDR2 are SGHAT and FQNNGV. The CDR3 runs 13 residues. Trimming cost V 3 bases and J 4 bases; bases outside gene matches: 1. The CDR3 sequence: CASSLDRVYGYTF. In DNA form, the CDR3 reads TGTGCCAGCAGCTTGGACAGGGTCTATGGCTACACCTTC.

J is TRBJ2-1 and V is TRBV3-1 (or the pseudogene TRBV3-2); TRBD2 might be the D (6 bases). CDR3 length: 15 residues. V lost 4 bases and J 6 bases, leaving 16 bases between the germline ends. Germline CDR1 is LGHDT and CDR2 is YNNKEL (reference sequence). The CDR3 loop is CASSPNEGLANEQFF. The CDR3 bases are TGTGCCAGCAGCCCGAACGAGGGACTTGCCAATGAGCAGTTCTTC.

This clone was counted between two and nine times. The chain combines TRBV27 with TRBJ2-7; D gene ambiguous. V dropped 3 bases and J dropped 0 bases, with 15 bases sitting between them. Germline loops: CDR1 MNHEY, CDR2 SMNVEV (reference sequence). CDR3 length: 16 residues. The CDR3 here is CASSFASWASSYEQYF. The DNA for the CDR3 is TGTGCCAGCAGTTTCGCTTCGTGGGCTAGCTCCTACGAGCAGTACTTC.

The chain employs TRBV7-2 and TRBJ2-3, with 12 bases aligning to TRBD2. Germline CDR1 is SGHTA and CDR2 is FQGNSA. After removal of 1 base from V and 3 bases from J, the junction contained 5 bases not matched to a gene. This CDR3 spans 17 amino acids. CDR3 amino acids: CASSLVASGGATDTQYF. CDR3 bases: TGTGCCAGCAGCTTAGTCGCTAGCGGGGGGGCAACAGATACGCAGTATTTT.

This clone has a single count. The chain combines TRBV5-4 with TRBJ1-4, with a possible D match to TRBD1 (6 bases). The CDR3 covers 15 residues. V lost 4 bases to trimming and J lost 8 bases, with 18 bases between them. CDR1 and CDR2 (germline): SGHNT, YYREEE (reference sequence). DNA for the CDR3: TGTGCCAGCAGCCCTGGACGGGGGGGCGAGGAAAAACTGTTTTTT. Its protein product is CASSPGRGGEEKLFF.

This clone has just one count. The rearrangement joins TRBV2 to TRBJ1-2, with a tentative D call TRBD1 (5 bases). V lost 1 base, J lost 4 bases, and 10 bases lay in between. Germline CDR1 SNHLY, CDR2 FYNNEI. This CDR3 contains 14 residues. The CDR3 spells CASSEGGSGYGYTF. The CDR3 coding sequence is TGTGCCAGCAGTGAAGGGGGGTCGGGCTATGGCTACACCTTC.

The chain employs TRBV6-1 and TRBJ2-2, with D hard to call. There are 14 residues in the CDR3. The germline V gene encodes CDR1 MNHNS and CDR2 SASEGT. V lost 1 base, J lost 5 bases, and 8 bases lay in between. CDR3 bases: TGTGCCAGCAGTGAAGATCCAGCTACCGGGGAGCTGTTTTTT. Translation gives CASSEDPATGELFF.